The present T cell receptor beta chain was sequenced within a study of cytomegalovirus exposure and HLA in healthy donors. Study-level points and caveats: When analyzed later, a missense DCLRE1C variant was found to be linked to TCR beta V- and J-gene trimming.

This CDR3 has 13 residues. Germline CDR1 SGHRS, CDR2 YFSETQ. V lost 4 bases and J lost 6, with 11 bases in between. A word on this clone: Its cognate antigen is unknown.

This PCR relied on a set of 60 Vbeta primers and 13 Jbeta primers. In the original processing: Later work found around 80 million unique TCR beta chains, with approximately 12 million shared. Assay used: immunoSEQ multiplex PCR; TCRdb lists only in-frame clones, some missing. V and J calls plus clone size are reproduced from that table; the DNA served to infer D and trimming. The repertoire holds 100,000 to 150,000 clones, 60% to 85% seen once, with roughly 3.6% in the top ten. Sequenced sample: PBMCs. This chain links TRBV5-1 with TRBJ2-1, with D tentatively TRBD1 (5 bases). This TCR derives from a man under 40 in good health and CMV-seronegative. CDR3 bases: TGCGCCAGCAGCAAGGACATTCTCAATGAGCAGTTCTTC. Translating it yields CASSKDILNEQFF.